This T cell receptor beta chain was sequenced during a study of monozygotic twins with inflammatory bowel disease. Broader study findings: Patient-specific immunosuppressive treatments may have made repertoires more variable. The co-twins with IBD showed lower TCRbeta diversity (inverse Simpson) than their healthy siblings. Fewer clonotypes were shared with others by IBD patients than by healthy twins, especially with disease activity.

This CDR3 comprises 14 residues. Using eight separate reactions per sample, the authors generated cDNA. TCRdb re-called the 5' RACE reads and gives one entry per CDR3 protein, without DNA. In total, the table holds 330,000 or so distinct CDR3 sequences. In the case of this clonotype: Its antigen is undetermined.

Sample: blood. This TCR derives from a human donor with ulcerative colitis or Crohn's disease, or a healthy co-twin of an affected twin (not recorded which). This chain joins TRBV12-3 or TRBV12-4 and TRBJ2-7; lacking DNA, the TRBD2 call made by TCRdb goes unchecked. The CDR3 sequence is CASSSRGDHYEQYF.